Listed here are 12 T cell receptor beta chains from one sample, sequenced in a study of siplizumab effects on memory and regulatory T cells. Sequencing was performed with immunoSEQ multiplex PCR; in TCRdb, only in-frame clones are kept and a portion is missing. Seen here are 100,000 to 110,000 clones, about 91% observed once, and the top ten hold roughly 0.15%. The sample taken for sequencing was CD4+ T cells sorted from blood. All receptors come from a human donor in good health.

CDR3 nucleotides: TGCACCAGCAGCCACCCGGGACGGATTAATTCACCCCTCCACTTT. Protein product: CTSSHPGRINSPLHF. V and J are TRBV1 and TRBJ1-6. TRBV1 is marked as a pseudogene. The CDR3 is 15 amino acids.

This clone was counted once. This same CDR3 is encoded by further DNA sequences in the sample. The V and J genes are TRBV7-3 and TRBJ2-5, with 10 bases aligning to TRBD2. This CDR3 is 15 amino acids long. The trim removed 3 bases at V and 2 bases at J, leaving 3 bases unmatched. Germline V CDR1 and CDR2: SGHTA, FQGTGA. The CDR3 DNA follows: TGTGCCAGCAGCTTTAGCGGGGGGCTACAAGAGACCCAGTACTTC. Translated: CASSFSGGLQETQYF.

The sample holds one count of this clone. The CDR3 loop reads CASSLGDRDSGELFF. CDR3 in DNA: TGTGCCAGTAGCTTGGGGGACAGGGATTCCGGGGAGCTGTTTTTT. The chain carries TRBV19 and TRBJ2-2; 9 bases map to TRBD1. V was pared by 6 bases and J by 6 bases, with 8 bases of the junction left unmatched. Germline CDR1 is LNHDA and CDR2 is SQIVND (reference sequence). The CDR3 runs 15 residues.

This chain joins TRBV28 and TRBJ1-6; 10 positions match TRBD1. This CDR3 region has 16 residues. Germline loops: CDR1 MDHEN, CDR2 SYDVKM. J gave up 5 bases and V 5 bases, and 6 bases lay outside the gene matches. The CDR3 region has the DNA TGTGCCAGCAGTCCCCTGGGACAGGGGAATAATTCACCCCTCCACTTT. Encoded protein: CASSPLGQGNNSPLHF.

The J gene is TRBJ1-3, the V gene TRBV7-3; TRBD1 agrees at 8 bases. V was pared by 1 base and J by 1 base, with 9 bases of the junction left unmatched. Germline loops: CDR1 SGHTA, CDR2 FQGTGA. This CDR3 comprises 18 residues. The CDR3 DNA reads TGTGCCAGCAGCTTAAACGGTCCAGGGGGCGCATCTGGAAACACCATATATTTT. It specifies CASSLNGPGGASGNTIYF.

The V gene is TRBV9, the J gene TRBJ1-6; the D gene is possibly TRBD1 (5 bases). The CDR3 totals 14 residues. V was cut by 0 bases and J by 9 bases, with 10 bases left in between. Germline-derived CDR1 and CDR2 are SGDLS and YYNGEE. In DNA form, the CDR3 reads TGTGCCAGCAGCGTAGGGGGGGAAAGTTCACCCCTCCACTTT. As protein: CASSVGGESSPLHF.

V gene TRBV7-9 combines with J gene TRBJ2-7, with D possibly being TRBD1 (5 bases). The CDR3 consists of 14 residues. Trimming stripped 0 bases from V and 5 bases from J, with 11 bases between. Germline CDR1 SEHNR, CDR2 FQNEAQ (reference sequence). CDR3 DNA: TGTGCCAGCAGCTTAGCAGGGGCGTTCAACGAGCAGTACTTC. This gives the protein CASSLAGAFNEQYF.

The chain uses TRBV19 and TRBJ1-5, with a weak D call TRBD1 (6 bases). The CDR3 covers 13 residues. The ends were cut back, 6 bases at V and 4 bases at J, with 10 bases in the middle. The germline CDR1 and CDR2 sequences are LNHDA and SQIVND (reference sequence). The CDR3 spells CASRDSPNQPQHF. The DNA for the CDR3 is TGTGCCAGTAGGGACAGTCCAAATCAGCCCCAGCATTTT.

This chain joins TRBV18 and TRBJ1-1, with D hard to call. CDR1 is KGHSH and CDR2 is LQKENI in the germline V gene. The CDR3 has 14 residues. Deletions cut 3 bases from V and 8 bases from J, with 16 bases between. CDR3 sequence reads: CASSPVAGATEAFF. Written as DNA, the CDR3 is TGTGCCAGCTCACCGGTCGCCGGTGCGACGGAAGCTTTCTTT.

V usage is TRBV10-3 and J usage is TRBJ1-4, with D possibly matching TRBD1 (6 bases). V shed 7 bases and J shed 0 bases, with 15 bases lying between them. Germline values: CDR1 ENHRY, CDR2 SYGVKD. This CDR3 has 16 amino acids. This CDR3 is CAIKGGGTSTNEKLFF. In DNA, the CDR3 is TGTGCCATCAAGGGGGGGGGCACCTCAACTAATGAAAAACTGTTTTTT.

CDR3 in amino acids: CASSWTGAYEQYF. As DNA, the CDR3 is TGTGCCAGCAGCTGGACAGGGGCTTACGAGCAGTACTTC. The chain combines TRBV5-4 with TRBJ2-7; TRBD1 agrees at 9 bases. Germline V gives CDR1 SGHNT, CDR2 YYREEE (reference sequence). J lost 4 bases, V lost 3 bases, and 2 bases had no gene match. The CDR3 spans 13 residues.

The chain links TRBV28 to TRBJ2-2; D is unclear. V was clipped by 2 bases and J by 1 base, with 5 bases between them. Germline V gives CDR1 MDHEN, CDR2 SYDVKM. The CDR3 is 14 residues long. The DNA of the CDR3 is TGTGCCAGCAGTTTAAGACAGAACACCGGGGAGCTGTTTTTT. Translation: CASSLRQNTGELFF.